This entry concerns a single T cell receptor (beta chain). The data stem from a study of technical replicates of blood from a few donors. Some clones are missing from TCRdb's copy, which holds only in-frame ones; the method was immunoSEQ multiplex PCR. This table holds some 77,000 clones, just over 85% found once. CDR3 length: 15 residues. Germline CDR1 reads SGHTA; CDR2 reads FQGNSA. The V gene lost 6 bases and the J gene lost 4 bases, with 13 bases spanning the gap. This TCR came from a human donor in good health. Some clones in this sample may be carry-over from other donors' samples. This rearrangement joins TRBV7-2 to TRBJ1-6; D is unresolved. The sequenced sample was PBMCs. DNA of the CDR3: TGTGCCAGCAGTCCCGAGGGCGCTTATAATTCACCCCTCCACTTT. This sequence encodes CASSPEGAYNSPLHF.